This record looks at one T cell receptor (beta chain) sequence and its context. TCRdb analysed the 5' RACE reads with MiXCR anew, one entry per CDR3 protein. The profile shows 20,000 to 30,000 distinct CDR3 sequences, 8.5% to 10% of them singletons. The source of the sample is a study of spatial heterogeneity in lung cancer. The wider study: For the average unique TCR and UMI combination, more than 8.5 occurrences appeared in raw reads.

Sample time point: blood at routine non-recurrence follow-up after resection. Germline V CDR1 and CDR2: MNHNS, SASEGT. The CDR3 spans 15 residues. V was clipped by 2 bases and J by 6 bases, with 11 bases between them. The sequence was obtained from a male donor with early-stage non-small cell lung cancer. This rearrangement joins TRBV6-1 to TRBJ1-6; no definite D call. Material: PBMCs, obtained at follow-up. CDR3 nucleotide sequence: TGTGCCAGCAGTGAAATCTGGGCTTTTAATTCACCCCTCCACTTT. It is translated as CASSEIWAFNSPLHF.